This T cell receptor beta chain comes out of a study of blood T cells in healthy people across ages. General observations from the study: Compared with aged donors, long-lived donors showed fewer expanded clones, suggesting selection.

The CDR3 is made up of 15 amino acids. Germline CDR1 and CDR2: SQVTM and ANQGSEA. V trimming: 3 bases; J trimming: 8 bases; junction bases outside the gene matches: 8. The use of a sample-barcoded 5' primer and a J-beta primer mix characterized a second PCR of 7 to 11 cycles. A template-switch adaptor that had 12 random nucleotides put a tag on each cDNA molecule. Each sample yielded at least 2.5 million CDR3-containing paired-end reads. TCRdb independently ran MiXCR on the 5' RACE reads; one entry per CDR3 protein. The repertoire holds fewer than 1.5 million distinct CDR3 sequences, about 43% seen once, with approximately 7.9% in the top ten. About this clonotype: Its antigen remains unknown.

The specimen sequenced was blood. The chain combines TRBV29-1 with TRBJ2-1; 12 bases align to TRBD2. The source is a woman under 30 in good health. CDR3 sequence reads: CSVEGPSGRADEQFF. CDR3 in DNA: TGCAGCGTTGAGGGTCCTAGCGGGAGGGCTGATGAGCAGTTCTTC.